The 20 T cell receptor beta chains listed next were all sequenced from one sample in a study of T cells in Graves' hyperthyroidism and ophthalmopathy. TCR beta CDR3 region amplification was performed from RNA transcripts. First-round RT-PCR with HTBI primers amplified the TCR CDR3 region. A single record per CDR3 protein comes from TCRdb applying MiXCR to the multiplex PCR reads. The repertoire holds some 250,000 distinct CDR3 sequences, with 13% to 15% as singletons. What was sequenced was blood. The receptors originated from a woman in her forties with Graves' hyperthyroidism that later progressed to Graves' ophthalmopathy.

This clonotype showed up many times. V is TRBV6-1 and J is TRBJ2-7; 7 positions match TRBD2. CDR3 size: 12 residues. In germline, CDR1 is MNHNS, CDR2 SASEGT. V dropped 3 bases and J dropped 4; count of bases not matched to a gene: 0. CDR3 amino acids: CASSEGLYEQYF. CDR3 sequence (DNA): TGTGCCAGCAGTGAGGGACTATACGAGCAGTACTTC.

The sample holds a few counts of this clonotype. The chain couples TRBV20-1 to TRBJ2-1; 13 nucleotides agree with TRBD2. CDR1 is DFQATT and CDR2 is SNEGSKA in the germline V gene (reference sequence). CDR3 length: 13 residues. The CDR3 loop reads CRTSGRAGNEQFF. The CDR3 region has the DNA TGCAGAACTAGCGGGAGGGCCGGAAATGAGCAGTTCTTC.

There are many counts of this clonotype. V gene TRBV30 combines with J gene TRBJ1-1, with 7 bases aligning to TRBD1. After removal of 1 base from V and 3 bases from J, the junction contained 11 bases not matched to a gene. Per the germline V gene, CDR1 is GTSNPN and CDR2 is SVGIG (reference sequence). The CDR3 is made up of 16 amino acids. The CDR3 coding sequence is TGTGCCTGGAGTGACCCGAGGAGGGGGCTGTACACTGAAGCTTTCTTT. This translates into CAWSDPRRGLYTEAFF.

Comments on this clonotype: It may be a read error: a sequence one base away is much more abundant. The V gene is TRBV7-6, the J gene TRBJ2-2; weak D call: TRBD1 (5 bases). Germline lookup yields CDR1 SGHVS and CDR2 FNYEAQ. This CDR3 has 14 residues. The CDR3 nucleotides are TGTGTCAGCAGCGCAGGGATTTCCCCCGGGGAGCTGTTTTTT. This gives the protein CVSSAGISPGELFF.

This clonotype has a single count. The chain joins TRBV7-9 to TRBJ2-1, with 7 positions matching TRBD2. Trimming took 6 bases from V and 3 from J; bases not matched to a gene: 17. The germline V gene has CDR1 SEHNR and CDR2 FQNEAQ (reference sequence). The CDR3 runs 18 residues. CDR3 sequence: CASRSGGGQRGSYNEQFF. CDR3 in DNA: TGTGCCAGCAGATCGGGGGGAGGGCAACGCGGGAGCTACAATGAGCAGTTCTTC.

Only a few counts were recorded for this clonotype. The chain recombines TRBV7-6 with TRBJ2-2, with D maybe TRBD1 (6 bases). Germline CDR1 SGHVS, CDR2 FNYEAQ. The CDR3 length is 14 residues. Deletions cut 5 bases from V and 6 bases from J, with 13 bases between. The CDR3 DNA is TGTGCCAGCAGCCTAAACAGGGTATCCGGGGAGCTGTTTTTT. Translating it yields CASSLNRVSGELFF.

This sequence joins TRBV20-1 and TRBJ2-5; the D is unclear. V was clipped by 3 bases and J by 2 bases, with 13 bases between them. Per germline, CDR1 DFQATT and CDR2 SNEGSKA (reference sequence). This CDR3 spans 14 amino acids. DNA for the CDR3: TGCAGTGCTAGTCGGGCTGGGCGACAAGAGACCCAGTACTTC. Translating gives CSASRAGRQETQYF.

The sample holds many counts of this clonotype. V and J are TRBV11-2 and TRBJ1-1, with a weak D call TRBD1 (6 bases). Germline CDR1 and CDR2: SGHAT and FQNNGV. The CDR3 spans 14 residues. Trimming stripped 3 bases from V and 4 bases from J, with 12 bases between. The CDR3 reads CASSFKGVITEAFF. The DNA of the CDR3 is TGTGCCAGCAGCTTTAAGGGGGTGATCACTGAAGCTTTCTTT. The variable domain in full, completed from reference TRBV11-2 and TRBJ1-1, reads EAGVAQSPRYKIIEKRQSVAFWCNPISGHATLYWYQQILGQGPKLLIQFQNNGVVDDSQLPKDRFSAERLKGVDSTLKIQPAKLEDSAVYLCASSFKGVITEAFFGQGTRLTVV.

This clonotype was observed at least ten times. This chain's CDR3 is CASSRSINTGELFF. The CDR3 DNA sequence: TGTGCCAGCAGCCGATCCATCAACACCGGGGAGCTGTTTTTT. This rearrangement joins TRBV3-1 to TRBJ2-2; D gene ambiguous. CDR3 length: 14 amino acids. Germline CDR1 reads LGHDT; CDR2 reads YNNKEL (reference sequence). With 4 bases removed from V and 2 bases from J, the gap between germline ends came to 8 bases.

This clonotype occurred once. The CDR3 DNA reads as TGTGCCAGCAGTTGGGACGGAGCAGATACGCAGTATTTT. Its translation: CASSWDGADTQYF. The chain has TRBV12-3 or TRBV12-4 and TRBJ2-3; perhaps D is TRBD1 or TRBD2 (5 bases each). V was trimmed by 4 bases and J by 4 bases, leaving 9 bases between them. The CDR3 length is 13 residues.

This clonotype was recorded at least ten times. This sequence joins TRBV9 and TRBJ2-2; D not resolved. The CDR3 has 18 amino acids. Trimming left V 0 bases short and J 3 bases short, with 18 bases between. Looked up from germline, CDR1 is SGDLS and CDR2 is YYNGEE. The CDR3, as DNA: TGTGCCAGCAGCGTAGTAGGGTATCCCCCCTTCGACACCGGGGAGCTGTTTTTT. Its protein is CASSVVGYPPFDTGELFF.

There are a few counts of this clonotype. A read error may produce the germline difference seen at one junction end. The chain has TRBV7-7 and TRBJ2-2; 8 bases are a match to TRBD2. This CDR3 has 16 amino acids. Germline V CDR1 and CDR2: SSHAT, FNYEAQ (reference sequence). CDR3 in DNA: TGTGCTAGCAGCCTACTTCTAGCGGGTAACACCGGGGAGCTGTTTTTT. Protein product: CASSLLLAGNTGELFF.

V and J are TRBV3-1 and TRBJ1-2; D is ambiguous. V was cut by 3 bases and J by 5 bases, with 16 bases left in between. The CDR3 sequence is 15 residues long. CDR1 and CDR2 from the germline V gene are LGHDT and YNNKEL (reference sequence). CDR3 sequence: CASSQAAAGKYGYTF. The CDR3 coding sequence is TGTGCCAGCAGCCAGGCTGCGGCCGGCAAGTATGGCTACACCTTC.

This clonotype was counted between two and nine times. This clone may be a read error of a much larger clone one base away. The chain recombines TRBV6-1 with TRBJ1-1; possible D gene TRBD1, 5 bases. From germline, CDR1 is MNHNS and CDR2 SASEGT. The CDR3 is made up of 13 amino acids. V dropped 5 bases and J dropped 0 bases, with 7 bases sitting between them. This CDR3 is CASSKTVNTEAFF. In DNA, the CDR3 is TGTGCCAGCAGTAAGACAGTGAACACTGAAGCTTTCTTT.

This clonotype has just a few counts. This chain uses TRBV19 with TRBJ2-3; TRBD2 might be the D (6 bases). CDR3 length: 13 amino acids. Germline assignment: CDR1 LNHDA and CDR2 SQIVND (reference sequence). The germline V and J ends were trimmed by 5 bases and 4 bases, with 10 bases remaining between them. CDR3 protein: CASSSGDPDTQYF. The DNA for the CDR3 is TGTGCCAGTAGTTCGGGAGATCCAGATACGCAGTATTTT.

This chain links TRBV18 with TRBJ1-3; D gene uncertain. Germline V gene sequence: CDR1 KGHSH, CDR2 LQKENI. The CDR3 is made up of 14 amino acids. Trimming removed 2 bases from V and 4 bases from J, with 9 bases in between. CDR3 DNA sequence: TGTGCCAGCTCACCAGAGGCGCTAGGAAACACCATATATTTT. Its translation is CASSPEALGNTIYF.

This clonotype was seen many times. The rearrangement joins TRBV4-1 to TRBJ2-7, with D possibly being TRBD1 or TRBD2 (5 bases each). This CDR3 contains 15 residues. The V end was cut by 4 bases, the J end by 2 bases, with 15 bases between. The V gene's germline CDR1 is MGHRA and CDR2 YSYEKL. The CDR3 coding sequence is TGCGCCAGCAGCCCCCTGTGGGACGCAGCCTACGAGCAGTACTTC. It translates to CASSPLWDAAYEQYF.

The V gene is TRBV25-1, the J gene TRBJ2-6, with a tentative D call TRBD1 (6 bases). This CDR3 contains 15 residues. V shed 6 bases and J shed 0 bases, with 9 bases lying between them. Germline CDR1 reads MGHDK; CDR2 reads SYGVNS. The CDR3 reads CASSDRFSGANVLTF. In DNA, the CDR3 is TGTGCCAGCAGCGACAGGTTCTCTGGGGCCAACGTCCTGACTTTC.

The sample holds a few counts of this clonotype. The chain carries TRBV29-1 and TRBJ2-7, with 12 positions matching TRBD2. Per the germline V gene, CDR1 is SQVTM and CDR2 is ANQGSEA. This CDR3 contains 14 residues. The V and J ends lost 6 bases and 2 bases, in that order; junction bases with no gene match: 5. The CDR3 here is CSVGTSGHPYEQYF. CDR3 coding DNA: TGCAGCGTGGGGACTAGCGGGCATCCCTACGAGCAGTACTTC.

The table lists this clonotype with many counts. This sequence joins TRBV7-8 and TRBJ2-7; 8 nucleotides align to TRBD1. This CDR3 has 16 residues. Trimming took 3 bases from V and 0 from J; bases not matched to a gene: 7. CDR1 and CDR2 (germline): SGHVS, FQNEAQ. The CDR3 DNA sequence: TGTGCCAGCAGCTTCAAGAGGACAGGGATCTCCTACGAGCAGTACTTC. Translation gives CASSFKRTGISYEQYF. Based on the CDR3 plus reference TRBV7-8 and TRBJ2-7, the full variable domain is GAGVSQSPRYKVAKRGQDVALRCDPISGHVSLFWYQQALGQGPEFLTYFQNEAQLDKSGLPSDRFFAERPEGSVSTLKIQRTQQEDSAVYLCASSFKRTGISYEQYFGPGTRLTVT.